These 19 T cell receptor beta chains were sequenced from one sample in a study of T cells in Graves' hyperthyroidism and ophthalmopathy (dated by TCRdb to about 2019). The method behind the library was multiplex PCR. Sequenced on an Illumina HiSeq 2000. Amplification of TCR beta CDR3 regions was carried out from RNA transcripts. For the first round of RT-PCR on the TCR CDR3, the HTBI primer set was used together with the Qiagen OneStep RT-PCR kit. TCRdb handled the public reads itself, with Q25 trimming in fastp and clone calling in MiXCR, and kept productive beta chains. Merged by CDR3 protein, the rows form single entries marked with the most common genes and DNA. This sample has under 350,000 distinct CDR3 sequences in its table, and around 25% of those were observed once. Approximately 30% of the sample rests with the top ten. The source material was blood. These receptors all stem from a man aged 35 to 55 with Graves' hyperthyroidism that later progressed to Graves' ophthalmopathy.

This clonotype occurred many times. The chain carries TRBV19 and TRBJ1-2, with 9 nucleotides matching TRBD1. Germline CDR1 reads LNHDA; CDR2 reads SQIVND (reference sequence). J was trimmed by 5 bases and V by 5 bases; bases with no gene match: 9. There are 15 residues in the CDR3. The CDR3 DNA is TGTGCCAGTAGTGACGCCGGGACAGGGATTTATGGCTACACCTTC. It yields the protein CASSDAGTGIYGYTF.

At least ten counts were recorded for this clonotype. The genes are TRBV24-1 and TRBJ2-6, with no clear D. This CDR3 comprises 16 residues. Germline V CDR1 and CDR2: KGHDR, SFDVKD. Trimming removed 4 bases at V and 1 base at J, with 10 bases between. The CDR3 DNA sequence: TGTGCCACCAGTGACGGACCTGCTTCTGGGGCCAACGTCCTGACTTTC. Translation gives CATSDGPASGANVLTF.

This clonotype was seen a handful of times. V is TRBV6-1 and J is TRBJ2-7, with 11 nucleotides matching TRBD1. The junction had 2 bases not matched to a gene; V was cut back by 8 bases and J by 5 bases. CDR3 length equals 12 residues. Germline CDR1 MNHNS, CDR2 SASEGT. The CDR3 loop reads CASRDRGNEQYF. For the CDR3, the DNA is TGTGCCAGCCGGGACAGGGGGAACGAGCAGTACTTC.

This clonotype was recorded many times. The CDR3 DNA is TGTGCCAGCAGCCCGACTAGCCGTAGGGAGACCCAGTACTTC. It yields the protein CASSPTSRRETQYF. This chain links TRBV3-1 with TRBJ2-5; 7 nucleotides align to TRBD2. Trimming removed 4 bases from V and 5 bases from J; junction bases left unmatched: 7. Germline values: CDR1 LGHDT, CDR2 YNNKEL (reference sequence). This CDR3 has 14 amino acids.

The V and J genes are TRBV12-3 or TRBV12-4 and TRBJ2-7; unclear D gene. V lost 3 bases, J lost 6 bases, and 9 bases lay in between. This CDR3 is built from 12 residues. The CDR3 bases are TGTGCCAGCAGTTTTGACGGAAGCGAGCAGTACTTC. Encoded protein: CASSFDGSEQYF.

This clonotype was counted at least ten times. The chain recombines TRBV2 with TRBJ1-1; TRBD1 matches 10 bases. Germline CDR1 is SNHLY and CDR2 is FYNNEI. The CDR3 runs to 16 residues. Losses at the gene ends were 5 bases for V and 0 bases for J; bases not matched to a gene: 6. CDR3 in amino acids: CASSRQGAGMNTEAFF. In nucleotides, the CDR3 is TGTGCCAGCAGTAGACAGGGGGCGGGGATGAACACTGAAGCTTTCTTT.

Many counts were recorded for this clonotype. This chain joins TRBV12-3 or TRBV12-4 and TRBJ1-2; 7 nucleotides align to TRBD1. CDR3 length: 12 residues. The ends lost 5 bases at V and 7 bases at J; junction bases unmatched: 4. The CDR3 protein is CASSLGTVGYTF. In nucleotides, the CDR3 is TGTGCCAGCAGTCTCGGGACAGTTGGCTACACCTTC.

In this sample, this clonotype turned up a few times. The chain employs TRBV12-3 or TRBV12-4 and TRBJ1-5; D may be TRBD1 (6 bases). There are 17 residues in the CDR3. V was pared by 7 bases and J by 7 bases, with 26 bases between. DNA of the CDR3: TGTGCCAGCACCCCCGAAGGGTGGGGACATATAGGGCAGCCCCAGCATTTT. As protein: CASTPEGWGHIGQPQHF.

This chain links TRBV6-2 or TRBV6-3 with TRBJ2-7; TRBD1 matches at 11 bases. This CDR3 is built from 14 residues. V lost 4 bases, J lost 3 bases, and 2 bases stayed unmatched. The V gene's germline CDR1 is MNHEY and CDR2 SVGEGT. CDR3 nucleotides: TGTGCCAGCAGTTGGACAGGGGGCGGCTACGAGCAGTACTTC. This sequence encodes CASSWTGGGYEQYF.

The J gene is TRBJ1-5, the V gene TRBV6-2 or TRBV6-3; D is unclear. In germline, CDR1 is MNHEY, CDR2 SVGEGT. CDR3 length: 13 residues. The V end lost 7 bases, the J end lost 0 bases, and 7 bases lay between the germline ends. The CDR3 loop reads CASKDYSNQPQHF. The CDR3 bases are TGTGCCAGCAAGGATTATAGCAATCAGCCCCAGCATTTT.

This clonotype has ten or more counts. This sequence joins TRBV10-2 and TRBJ2-6; unclear D gene. The germline V and J ends were trimmed by 4 bases and 2 bases, with 6 bases remaining between them. The CDR3 totals 14 residues. From germline, CDR1 is WSHSY and CDR2 SAAADI. CDR3 amino acids: CASSGAAGANVLTF. CDR3 in DNA: TGCGCCAGCAGTGGGGCTGCTGGGGCCAACGTCCTGACTTTC.

This clonotype is categorized as medium-sized (0.01 to 0.1%). The V and J genes are TRBV7-8 and TRBJ2-7; D is possibly TRBD1 or TRBD2 (6 bases each). The CDR3 runs to 16 residues. Germline CDR1 reads SGHVS; CDR2 reads FQNEAQ. V was cut by 4 bases and J by 4 bases, with 20 bases left in between. The CDR3 reads CASSSGAGSRRYEQYF. The CDR3 DNA reads TGTGCCAGCAGCTCGGGGGCGGGCTCGCGGCGATACGAGCAGTACTTC.

This clonotype has ten or more counts. The rearrangement links TRBV6-5 to TRBJ1-5; D is undetermined. Germline V gene sequence: CDR1 MNHEY, CDR2 SVGAGI. CDR3 length: 15 amino acids. V lost 2 bases to trimming and J lost 0 bases, with 8 bases between them. The CDR3 DNA reads TGTGCCAGCAGTTACGGGGAGTATAGCAATCAGCCCCAGCATTTT. Translating gives CASSYGEYSNQPQHF.

This clonotype was detected ten times or more. This chain uses TRBV5-1 with TRBJ1-1, with 7 nucleotides matching TRBD1. Germline lookup yields CDR1 SGHRS and CDR2 YFSETQ. The CDR3 sequence is 14 residues long. Trimming at V came to 1 base and at J to 7 bases, leaving 7 bases not matched to a gene. CDR3 in amino acids: CASSLTTGANEAFF. CDR3 nucleotides: TGCGCCAGCAGCTTGACTACAGGGGCTAATGAAGCTTTCTTT.

This clonotype was seen many times. The rearrangement uses TRBV28 and TRBJ1-1; D is undetermined. The germline gives CDR1 MDHEN, CDR2 SYDVKM. This CDR3 has 15 amino acids. Trimming removed 6 bases at V and 2 bases at J, with 16 bases between. The CDR3: CASSPRRFGNTEAFF. The CDR3 nucleotides are TGTGCCAGCAGCCCCCGACGGTTTGGAAACACTGAAGCTTTCTTT.

This clonotype was seen ten or more times. The chain is built from TRBV4-2 and TRBJ2-5; 15 bases match TRBD2. The V gene end was trimmed by 4 bases and the J gene end by 5 bases; junction bases not matched to a gene: 11. Germline V CDR1 and CDR2: LGHNA, YNFKEQ. This CDR3 comprises 18 residues. The CDR3 here is CASSREAGLAGGGETQYF. The CDR3, as DNA: TGTGCCAGCAGCCGAGAGGCGGGACTAGCGGGAGGCGGGGAGACCCAGTACTTC.

This clonotype was counted ten times or more. The J gene is TRBJ2-7, the V gene TRBV12-3 or TRBV12-4, with 7 positions matching TRBD1. The CDR3 is made up of 14 amino acids. V was pared by 6 bases and J by 0 bases, with 5 bases of the junction left unmatched. CDR3 protein: CASRKTGSSYEQYF. CDR3 in DNA: TGTGCCAGCAGAAAGACAGGGAGCTCCTACGAGCAGTACTTC.

V is TRBV28 and J is TRBJ2-7, with a possible D match to TRBD1 (6 bases). CDR3 size: 15 residues. Germline V CDR1 and CDR2: MDHEN, SYDVKM. Between the trimmed V and J ends, which lost 7 bases and 2 bases, there was a span of 18 bases. The CDR3 spells CASIRNRVLTYEQYF. Written as DNA, the CDR3 is TGTGCCAGCATCAGGAACAGGGTTCTAACCTACGAGCAGTACTTC.

The chain recombines TRBV20-1 with TRBJ2-7; possibly TRBD1 for D (6 bases). The CDR3 covers 16 residues. The V gene lost 7 bases and the J gene lost 7 bases, with 29 bases spanning the gap. The germline CDR1 and CDR2 sequences are DFQATT and SNEGSKA (reference sequence). The CDR3 spells CSVSAGQLNYATEQYF. The CDR3 DNA reads TGCAGTGTTTCCGCCGGACAGCTCAATTACGCTACGGAGCAGTACTTC.